Shown below are 15 T cell receptor beta chains from a single sample sequenced in a study of cytomegalovirus exposure and HLA in healthy donors. Vbeta (60) and Jbeta (13) primers were used in the PCR. TCRdb's table, derived via immunoSEQ multiplex PCR, lists solely in-frame clones and lacks some. The sample gives 200,000 or so clones, around 81% of which show up once; 2.1% is in the top ten. Input material: PBMCs. These receptors all come from a woman between 18 and 30 years old in good health and CMV-seropositive.

This clone appeared a single time. The rearrangement links TRBV12-5 to TRBJ2-1; tentative D call: TRBD1 (7 bases). In germline, CDR1 is LGHNT, CDR2 FRNRAP. V shed 6 bases and J shed 4 bases, with 13 bases lying between them. This CDR3 has 14 amino acids. The CDR3 loop reads CASGMQGGYNEQFF. The CDR3 bases are TGTGCTAGTGGCATGCAGGGGGGATACAATGAGCAGTTCTTC.

The chain uses TRBV4-3 and TRBJ2-1; 11 nucleotides agree with TRBD2. CDR1 and CDR2 (germline): LGHNA, YSLEER. The CDR3 has 17 amino acids. V trimming: 1 base; J trimming: 2 bases; junction bases outside the gene matches: 4. CDR3 sequence (DNA): TGCGCCAGCAGCCAAGGTCCTAGCGGGGGGACCTACAATGAGCAGTTCTTC. Translation: CASSQGPSGGTYNEQFF.

The V call is TRBV9, the J call TRBJ2-1; D perhaps matches TRBD2 (5 bases). This CDR3 is built from 15 residues. Per the germline V gene, CDR1 is SGDLS and CDR2 is YYNGEE. V was pared by 4 bases and J by 1 base, with 12 bases between. CDR3 nucleotide sequence: TGTGCCAGCAGCCCGTTGACTACTTCCTACAATGAGCAGTTCTTC. Encoded protein: CASSPLTTSYNEQFF.

The rearrangement links TRBV7-2 to TRBJ2-3; D ambiguous. This CDR3 is built from 14 residues. Looked up from germline, CDR1 is SGHTA and CDR2 is FQGNSA. V gave up 7 bases and J gave up 1 base, with 12 bases separating them. As DNA, the CDR3 is TGTGCCAGCACCTTGGCGGTTCGCACAGATACGCAGTATTTT. Its protein product is CASTLAVRTDTQYF.

V gene TRBV28 combines with J gene TRBJ1-6; D not certain. V lost 6 bases and J lost 0, with 15 bases in between. CDR1 MDHEN and CDR2 SYDVKM come from the germline V gene. This CDR3 has 17 residues. The CDR3 spells CASSPGKLSSYNSPLHF. CDR3 bases: TGTGCCAGCAGCCCGGGGAAGCTAAGCTCCTATAATTCACCCCTCCACTTT.

The chain joins TRBV4-2 to TRBJ2-2; the match to TRBD2 covers 9 bases. The CDR3 runs 18 residues. Germline trimming cut 0 bases from V and 5 bases from J; bases unmatched to any gene: 10. CDR1 and CDR2 (germline): LGHNA, YNFKEQ. The CDR3: CASSQDKGAGGWTGELFF. The CDR3 DNA reads as TGTGCCAGCAGCCAAGATAAGGGAGCGGGGGGCTGGACCGGGGAGCTGTTTTTT.

Only a few counts were recorded for this clone. The V and J genes are TRBV5-6 and TRBJ1-3; D uncertain. This CDR3 has 14 residues. Per the germline V gene, CDR1 is SGHDT and CDR2 is YYEEEE. The germline V and J ends were trimmed by 4 bases and 0 bases, with 8 bases remaining between them. CDR3 sequence: CASSQTVSGNTIYF. The CDR3 coding sequence is TGTGCCAGCAGCCAAACAGTCTCTGGAAACACCATATATTTT. The full variable domain, completed using reference TRBV5-6 and TRBJ1-3, is DAGVTQSPTHLIKTRGQQVTLRCSPKSGHDTVSWYQQALGQGPQFIFQYYEEEERQRGNFPDRFSGHQFPNYSSELNVNALLLGDSALYLCASSQTVSGNTIYFGEGSWLTVV.

The rearrangement uses TRBV19 and TRBJ1-5; 7 bases align to TRBD1. The CDR3 covers 13 residues. The germline V gene has CDR1 LNHDA and CDR2 SQIVND (reference sequence). V lost 6 bases to trimming and J lost 5 bases; unmatched junction nucleotides: 4. The CDR3 DNA sequence: TGTGCCAGTAGGATCAGGGGGTATCAGCCCCAGCATTTT. Translated: CASRIRGYQPQHF.

A single count supports this clone. The chain carries TRBV5-1 and TRBJ1-2, with 9 positions matching TRBD1. Germline values: CDR1 SGHRS, CDR2 YFSETQ. This CDR3 contains 14 residues. J gave up 7 bases and V 6 bases, and 10 bases lay outside the gene matches. CDR3 loop: CASTETGGLVGYTF. DNA of the CDR3: TGCGCCAGCACGGAGACAGGGGGACTCGTTGGCTACACCTTC.

The CDR3 DNA reads TGTGCCAGCAGTGGACAGGGGGCCAGCCCTGGGGCCAACGTCCTGACTTTC. This codes for CASSGQGASPGANVLTF. This chain uses TRBV2 with TRBJ2-6, with 10 bases matching TRBD1. V shed 4 bases and J 2 bases; nucleotides not matched to a gene: 5. The CDR3 spans 17 residues. Germline CDR1 SNHLY, CDR2 FYNNEI. Full variable domain (outside the CDR3, taken from reference TRBV2 and TRBJ2-6): EPEVTQTPSHQVTQMGQEVILRCVPISNHLYFYWYRQILGQKVEFLVSFYNNEISEKSEIFDDQFSVERPDGSNFTLKIRSTKLEDSAMYFCASSGQGASPGANVLTFGAGSRLTVL.

This chain joins TRBV19 and TRBJ2-7; D is perhaps TRBD1 (6 bases). CDR1 and CDR2 from the germline V gene are LNHDA and SQIVND (reference sequence). The CDR3 has 17 residues. Deletions cut 5 bases from V and 6 bases from J, with 26 bases between. CDR3 region: CASSFSAWGPPNSEQYF. CDR3 bases: TGTGCCAGTAGTTTTTCAGCCTGGGGGCCGCCGAATAGCGAGCAGTACTTC. Filled out from reference TRBV19 and TRBJ2-7, the complete variable domain reads DGGITQSPKYLFRKEGQNVTLSCEQNLNHDAMYWYRQDPGQGLRLIYYSQIVNDFQKGDIAEGYSVSREKKESFPLTVTSAQKNPTAFYLCASSFSAWGPPNSEQYFGPGTRLTVT.

This clone was detected only once. V usage is TRBV19 and J usage is TRBJ2-2; 9 bases agree with TRBD1. CDR3 length: 15 residues. From germline, CDR1 is LNHDA and CDR2 SQIVND (reference sequence). Germline trimming cut 5 bases from V and 4 bases from J; bases unmatched to any gene: 5. CDR3 region: CASSPGTGPTGELFF. CDR3 DNA sequence: TGTGCCAGTAGTCCCGGGACAGGGCCCACCGGGGAGCTGTTTTTT.

This clone was observed a handful of times. The chain has TRBV28 and TRBJ2-7; D possibly corresponds to TRBD1 (6 bases). V shed 4 bases and J shed 5 bases, with 12 bases lying between them. CDR1 MDHEN and CDR2 SYDVKM come from the germline V gene. The CDR3 sequence is 13 residues long. CDR3 sequence reads: CASSSPTGHEQYF. The CDR3, as DNA: TGTGCCAGCAGTTCACCGACAGGCCACGAGCAGTACTTC.

CDR3 DNA sequence: TGTGCCAGCAGCAAGGGGTATAACACTGAAGCTTTCTTT. This encodes CASSKGYNTEAFF. J is TRBJ1-1 and V is TRBV6-4; tentatively, D is TRBD1 (5 bases). The germline V gene has CDR1 MRHNA and CDR2 SNTAGT. The CDR3 is 13 amino acids. V lost 6 bases and J 2 bases, leaving 10 bases between the germline ends.

The rearrangement uses TRBV5-1 and TRBJ2-5, with 10 bases aligning to TRBD1. The CDR3 covers 15 residues. J was trimmed by 5 bases and V by 4 bases; bases with no gene match: 8. The V gene's germline CDR1 is SGHRS and CDR2 YFSETQ. The CDR3 nucleotides read TGCGCCAGCAGCCGGGACAGGGGATCGGGGGAGACCCAGTACTTC. As protein: CASSRDRGSGETQYF.